The rows below give T cell receptor beta chains drawn from one sample of a study of T cell repertoires in cytomegalovirus infection. TCRdb recomputed calls from the reads with MiXCR, one row per CDR3 protein. The data show hundreds of thousands of distinct CDR3 sequences, over 7.5% seen once. Input material: PBMCs. Receptors originate from a human donor in good health (CMV status not recorded). Some clones in this sample may be carry-over from other donors' samples. The CDR3 runs from the conserved cysteine through the conserved F or W. The order of the fields is J gene, D gene, clone size, V gene, CDR3 DNA, CDR3 protein. The D gene is left open where the match is weak. Not every row has a clone size; where given, it reads once, few, many or a size class.

TRBJ1-1	.	.	TRBV6-2/TRBV6-3	TGTGCCAGCAGTTATTTCGGAGGGTTAACTGAAGCTTTCTTT	CASSYFGGLTEAFF
TRBJ2-5	TRBD2	many	TRBV7-2	TGTGCCAGCAGCTTTCGTCTCTCGGGGACTACCATCCAAGAGACCCAGTACTTC	CASSFRLSGTTIQETQYF
TRBJ2-5	.	many	TRBV7-6	TGTGCCAGCAGCTTAGCGGCAGTCAGAGAGACCCAGTACTTC	CASSLAAVRETQYF
TRBJ2-7	TRBD2	many	TRBV7-2	TGTGCCAGCAGCCCCACTACGACTAGCGGGGGAGGAAAGTACTTC	CASSPTTTSGGGKYF
TRBJ2-7	TRBD2	many	TRBV7-2	TGTGCCAGCAGCTTGGCTTGGGGGAGGGCTGGAGAGCAGTACTTC	CASSLAWGRAGEQYF
TRBJ2-2	TRBD1	many	TRBV29-1	TGCAGCGTTTGGGTCAGTACAGGGGCGGACACCGGGGAGCTGTTTTTT	CSVWVSTGADTGELFF
TRBJ1-5	.	many	TRBV7-2	TGTGCCAGCAGCTTAGAGGGACGCCAGCCCCAGCATTTT	CASSLEGRQPQHF
TRBJ2-5	TRBD1	many	TRBV10-3	TGTGCCATCAGTCGGACAGGGGAACCACAAGAGACCCAGTACTTC	CAISRTGEPQETQYF
TRBJ2-1	.	few	TRBV12-3/TRBV12-4	TGTGCCAGCAGCCCCAAGCATGAGCAGTTCTTC	CASSPKHEQFF
TRBJ2-5	.	medium-sized	TRBV7-2	TGTGCCAGCAGCTTAATGGTAAACCAAGAGACCCAGTACTTC	CASSLMVNQETQYF
TRBJ1-2	.	few	TRBV7-9	TGTGCCAGCAGCTTAGTCCGGGAAACGAGCAGATATGGCTACACCTTC	CASSLVRETSRYGYTF
TRBJ2-5	.	many	TRBV7-2	TGTGCCTCCTGCCGCGCTGGGGCTTGGGAGACCCAGTACTTC	CASCRAGAWETQYF
TRBJ2-5	.	.	TRBV28	TGTGCCAGCAGTTTGATTTATTCGGAGGGAGAGACCCAGTACTTC	CASSLIYSEGETQYF
TRBJ2-4	TRBD2	.	TRBV7-2	TGTGCCAGCAGCGCCCCTCCGGGCGGTAAAGGGAGGGACATTCAGTACTTC	CASSAPPGGKGRDIQYF
TRBJ2-7	.	.	TRBV6-2/TRBV6-3	TGTGCCAGCAGTTACTATGGGGGCGAGCAGTACTTC	CASSYYGGEQYF
TRBJ2-3	TRBD2	few	TRBV6-8	TGTGCCAGCAGTTACCCCCCTTACTTTGGACTAGCGGGGGTTACTAGCACAGATACGCAGTATTTT	CASSYPPYFGLAGVTSTDTQYF
TRBJ2-1	TRBD2	many	TRBV4-3	TGCGCCAGCAGCCAAGATCGACTAGCGGGGGGCAATGAGCAGTTCTTC	CASSQDRLAGGNEQFF
TRBJ1-1	.	many	TRBV7-2	TGTGCCAGCAGCCGAGAAATACTGGGATCTGCTGAAGCTTTCTTT	CASSREILGSAEAFF
TRBJ2-5	.	few	TRBV18	TGTGCCAGCTCACCACAAGGGGGAGAGACCCAGTACTTC	CASSPQGGETQYF
TRBJ2-7	.	.	TRBV7-2	TGTGCCAGCAGCTTACAACGGCGGGACGAGCAGTACTTC	CASSLQRRDEQYF
TRBJ2-5	.	many	TRBV7-2	TGTGCCAGCAGACATATTTCGTGGGCGGAGAACCAAGAGACCCAGTACTTC	CASRHISWAENQETQYF
TRBJ2-1	.	.	TRBV28	TGTGCCAGCAGTTCCCCCGAGCGCGCCTACAATGAGCAGTTCTTC	CASSSPERAYNEQFF
TRBJ2-7	TRBD2	.	TRBV20-1	TGCAGTTTAAGGACTAGCACCTACGAGCAGTACTTC	CSLRTSTYEQYF
TRBJ2-5	.	many	TRBV7-2	TGTGCCAGCAGCTTAGTCTTCCAAGAGACCCAGTACTTC	CASSLVFQETQYF
TRBJ2-3	TRBD2	.	TRBV7-2	TGTGCCAGCCGCCGAGGGGGCCCTAGCGGGAACACAGATACGCAGTATTTT	CASRRGGPSGNTDTQYF
TRBJ2-7	TRBD1	few	TRBV6-1	TGTGCCAGCAGTTCCAGGGGACAGGGGGGGTACGAGCAGTACTTC	CASSSRGQGGYEQYF
TRBJ2-5	TRBD2	.	TRBV29-1	TGCAGCGTAGCTCCCGGACTAGCGGGGCGAGAGACCCAGTACTTC	CSVAPGLAGRETQYF
TRBJ2-7	TRBD1	.	TRBV6-2/TRBV6-3	TGTGCCAGCAGTTACGGAGGACAGGGTAACTACGAGCAGTACTTC	CASSYGGQGNYEQYF
TRBJ2-1	.	many	TRBV7-2	TGTGCCAGCAGCCCCAGCGGGTTCGGGTTCAATGAGCAGTTCTTC	CASSPSGFGFNEQFF
TRBJ2-4	.	.	TRBV7-6	TGTGCCAGCAGCTCGACCAGGGGGACTCAAAACATTCAGTACTTC	CASSSTRGTQNIQYF
TRBJ2-3	.	many	TRBV7-2	TGTGCCAGCAGCTCCCGGCTGGGCGGGGGCTACACAGATACGCAGTATTTT	CASSSRLGGGYTDTQYF
TRBJ2-2	.	few	TRBV11-2	TGTGCCAGCAGGAGGACTAACACCGGGGAGCTGTTTTTT	CASRRTNTGELFF
TRBJ2-7	.	.	TRBV12-3/TRBV12-4	TGTGCCAGCAGTTCACCGGACACCACCTACGAGCAGTACTTC	CASSSPDTTYEQYF
TRBJ2-1	TRBD2	many	TRBV7-3	TGTGCCAGCAGCTCGACTAGCGGCACTGAGCAGTTCTTC	CASSSTSGTEQFF
TRBJ2-6	.	.	TRBV12-3/TRBV12-4	TGTGCCAGCAGGCCCGGAAGGGCTGGGGCCAACGTCCTGACTTTC	CASRPGRAGANVLTF
TRBJ1-2	TRBD1	.	TRBV7-2	TGTGCCAGCAGCTACAACCAGGGGGGCTATGGCTACACCTTC	CASSYNQGGYGYTF
TRBJ1-1	TRBD1	few	TRBV15	TGTGCCACCAGCAGAGATCGGGCAGGGGGGAAAGCTTTCTTT	CATSRDRAGGKAFF
TRBJ2-1	TRBD1	.	TRBV10-3	TGTGCCATCAGTGTTTACAGGGGGCCTGAGCAGTTCTTC	CAISVYRGPEQFF
TRBJ2-7	TRBD2	.	TRBV27	TGTACCAGCAGTAGCGGGATCCTCTACGAGCAGTACTTC	CTSSSGILYEQYF
TRBJ1-1	TRBD1	many	TRBV2	TGTGCCAGCAGTGAAATGGATTGGGACAGTGAAGCTTTCTTT	CASSEMDWDSEAFF
TRBJ1-6	.	few	TRBV20-1	TGCAGTGCTAGATTTCGAGCTCGCTCCTATAATTCACCCCTCCACTTT	CSARFRARSYNSPLHF
TRBJ2-1	TRBD2	few	TRBV6-8	TGTGCCAGCAGGCCGGTGGCGGGGGGGTACAATGAGCAGTTCTTC	CASRPVAGGYNEQFF
TRBJ2-3	.	few	TRBV20-1	TGCAGTGCTAGTTCAGATACGCAGTATTTT	CSASSDTQYF
TRBJ2-7	TRBD2	.	TRBV6-6	TGTGCCAGCAGGGGACTAGCGGGGGCTTTTGAGCAGTACTTC	CASRGLAGAFEQYF
TRBJ1-1	.	few	TRBV5-1	TGCGCCAGCAGCTTGGTAGGGAGTTCGAACACTGAAGCTTTCTTT	CASSLVGSSNTEAFF
TRBJ2-2	.	.	TRBV28	TGTGCCAGCAGTCCACTACCGGGGGTAACCGGGGAGCTGTTTTTT	CASSPLPGVTGELFF
TRBJ1-4	.	few	TRBV19	TGTGCCAGTAGTTTCCTACCGGACAGCCTAAAGGAAAAACTGTTTTTT	CASSFLPDSLKEKLFF
TRBJ2-5	.	.	TRBV2	TGTGCCAGCAGTGAGGCCTCTTGGGACAAACTTTTGTACCAAGAGACCCAGTACTTC	CASSEASWDKLLYQETQYF
TRBJ2-2	.	few	TRBV6-2/TRBV6-3	TGTGCCAGCAGGACTATTGGGCGGAACACCGGGGAGCTGTTTTTT	CASRTIGRNTGELFF
TRBJ2-5	TRBD2	.	TRBV12-3/TRBV12-4	TGTGCCAGCAGCTTCCGCGGGGCGGGGGGCCAAGAGACCCAGTACTTC	CASSFRGAGGQETQYF
TRBJ2-5	.	many	TRBV7-2	TGTGCCAGCAGCTCATACGGGGAGACCCAGTACTTC	CASSSYGETQYF
TRBJ1-1	.	once	TRBV6-2/TRBV6-3	TGTGCCAGCAGGGGTTCCGTTCTCCTGAGGGAGAACACTGAAGCTTTCTTT	CASRGSVLLRENTEAFF
TRBJ2-1	.	few	TRBV7-3	TGTGCCAGCAGCTCTGGGACTTCCAGGACCAATGAGCAGTTCTTC	CASSSGTSRTNEQFF
TRBJ2-5	TRBD1	few	TRBV24-1	TGTGCCACCAGTGACCCCGGGACAGGGGAAGAGACCCAGTACTTC	CATSDPGTGEETQYF
TRBJ2-5	.	.	TRBV7-9	TGTGCCAGCAGCTCCCCCTCGGGCGAGACCCAGTACTTC	CASSSPSGETQYF
TRBJ1-1	.	many	TRBV12-3/TRBV12-4	TGTGCCAGCAGTTTTTACAGCACTGAAGCTTTCTTT	CASSFYSTEAFF
TRBJ1-1	TRBD1	.	TRBV11-3	TGTTCCAGCAGCTTAAGGGGGCCCGACACTGAAGCTTTCTTT	CSSSLRGPDTEAFF
TRBJ2-6	.	few	TRBV6-2/TRBV6-3	TGTGCCAGCAGTTACGGCCTCAGGGGTTCCGGGGCCAACGTCCTGACTTTC	CASSYGLRGSGANVLTF
TRBJ2-7	TRBD2	few	TRBV4-2	TGTGCCAGCAGCCAAGCCGGTAGCGGGAGGACCCTCGAGCAGTACTTC	CASSQAGSGRTLEQYF
TRBJ2-3	TRBD1	many	TRBV12-3/TRBV12-4	TGTGCCAGCAGTCGGACAGGGACTAGCACAGATACGCAGTATTTT	CASSRTGTSTDTQYF